This T cell receptor (beta chain) was captured in a study of CD8+ T cells in alopecia areata. Whole-study findings and limits: Patients shared TCRs less clearly than mice did, possibly for HLA-related reasons.

Extracted RNA was reverse transcribed into cDNA, the sequencing template. Libraries were prepared by immunoSEQ multiplex PCR; TCRdb keeps only in-frame clonotypes and omits some of them. The sample lists 150,000 to 200,000 clones, roughly 50% seen once, with under 5.5% in the top ten. Comments on this clone: Its antigen is unidentified.

Germline CDR1 reads GTSNPN; CDR2 reads SVGIG (reference sequence). Trimming stripped 0 bases from V and 2 bases from J, with 17 bases between. The CDR3 is made up of 17 amino acids. The chain combines TRBV30 with TRBJ1-5, with no clear D. This clonotype was sampled from a human donor in good health. The sample comprised CD4+ T cells sorted from blood. CDR3 protein: CAWSVGVVNPGNQPQHF. For the CDR3, the DNA is TGTGCCTGGAGTGTAGGTGTAGTGAACCCCGGCAATCAGCCCCAGCATTTT. The full variable domain, completed using reference TRBV30 and TRBJ1-5, is SQTIHQWPATLVQPVGSPLSLECTVEGTSNPNLYWYRQAAGRGLQLLFYSVGIGQISSEVPQNLSASRPQDRQFILSSKKLLLSDSGFYLCAWSVGVVNPGNQPQHFGDGTRLSIL.